This T cell receptor beta chain was sequenced during a study of blood T cells in healthy people across ages. Sample-barcoded 5' priming and a J-beta primer mix drove a second PCR of roughly 6 to 12 cycles. TCRdb called the 5' RACE reads again in MiXCR, with one record for every CDR3 protein. The sample includes 1 million or so distinct CDR3 sequences, around 43% of them seen just once. V lost 5 bases and J lost 1; bases outside the gene matches: 1. This CDR3 comprises 13 residues. This clonotype turned up a few times. The chain carries TRBV12-3 or TRBV12-4 and TRBJ2-5, with 7 bases matching TRBD2. This TCR derives from a woman aged 60-70 years in good health. The sample comprised blood. Here the CDR3 reads CASSRLAQETQYF. In DNA form, the CDR3 reads TGTGCCAGCAGTAGACTAGCCCAAGAGACCCAGTACTTC.